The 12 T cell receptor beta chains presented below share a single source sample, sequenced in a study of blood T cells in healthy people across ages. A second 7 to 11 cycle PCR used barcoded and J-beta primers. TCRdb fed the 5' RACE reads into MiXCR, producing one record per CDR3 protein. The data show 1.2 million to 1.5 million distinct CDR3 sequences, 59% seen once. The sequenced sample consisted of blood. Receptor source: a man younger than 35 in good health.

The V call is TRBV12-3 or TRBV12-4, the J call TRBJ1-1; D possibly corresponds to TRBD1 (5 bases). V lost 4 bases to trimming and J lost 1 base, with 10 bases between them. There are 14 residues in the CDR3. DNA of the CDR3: TGTGCCAGCAGTTCAGGGTACGCGAACACTGAAGCTTTCTTT. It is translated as CASSSGYANTEAFF.

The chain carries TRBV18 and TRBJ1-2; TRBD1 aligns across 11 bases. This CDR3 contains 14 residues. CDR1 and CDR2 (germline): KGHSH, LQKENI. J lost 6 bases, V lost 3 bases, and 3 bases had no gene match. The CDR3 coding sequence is TGTGCCAGCTCACCTGGACAGGGGGCGCATGGCTACACCTTC. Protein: CASSPGQGAHGYTF.

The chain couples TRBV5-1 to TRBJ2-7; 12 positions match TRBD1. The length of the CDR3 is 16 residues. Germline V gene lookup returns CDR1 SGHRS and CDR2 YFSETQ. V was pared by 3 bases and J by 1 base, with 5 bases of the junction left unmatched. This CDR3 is CASSSLGQGASYEQYF. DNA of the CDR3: TGCGCCAGCAGCTCTCTGGGACAGGGGGCGTCCTACGAGCAGTACTTC.

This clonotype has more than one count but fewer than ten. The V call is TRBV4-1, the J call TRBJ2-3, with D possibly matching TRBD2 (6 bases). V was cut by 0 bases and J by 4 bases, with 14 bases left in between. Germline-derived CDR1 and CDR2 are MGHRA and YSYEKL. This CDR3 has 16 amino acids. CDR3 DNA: TGCGCCAGCAGCCAAGATTGGCTAGCGAAGGCAGATACGCAGTATTTT. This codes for CASSQDWLAKADTQYF.

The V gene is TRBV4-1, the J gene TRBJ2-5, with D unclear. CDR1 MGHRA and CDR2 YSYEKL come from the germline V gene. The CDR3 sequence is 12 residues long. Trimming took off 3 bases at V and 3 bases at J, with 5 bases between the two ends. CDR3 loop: CASSHPKETQYF. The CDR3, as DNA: TGCGCCAGCAGCCATCCCAAAGAGACCCAGTACTTC.

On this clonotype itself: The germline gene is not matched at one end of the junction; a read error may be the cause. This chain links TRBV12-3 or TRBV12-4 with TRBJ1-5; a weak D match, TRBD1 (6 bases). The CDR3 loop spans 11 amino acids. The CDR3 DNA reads TGTGCCGGCAGTTGGGGGGGCCCTATGCATTTT. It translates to CAGSWGGPMHF.

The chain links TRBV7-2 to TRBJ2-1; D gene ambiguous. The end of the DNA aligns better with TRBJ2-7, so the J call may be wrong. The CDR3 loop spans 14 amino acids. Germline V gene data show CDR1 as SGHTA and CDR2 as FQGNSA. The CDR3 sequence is CASSADIAVYEQYF. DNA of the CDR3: TGTGCCAGCAGCGCCGACATCGCCGTCTACGAGCAGTACTTC.

Here the CDR3 reads CASSLMSTDTQYF. The CDR3 DNA sequence: TGCGCCAGCAGCTTGATGAGCACAGATACGCAGTATTTT. The chain carries TRBV5-1 and TRBJ2-3, with unresolved D. The CDR3 sequence is 13 residues long. V lost 1 base and J 0 bases, leaving 3 bases between the germline ends. Looked up from germline, CDR1 is SGHRS and CDR2 is YFSETQ.

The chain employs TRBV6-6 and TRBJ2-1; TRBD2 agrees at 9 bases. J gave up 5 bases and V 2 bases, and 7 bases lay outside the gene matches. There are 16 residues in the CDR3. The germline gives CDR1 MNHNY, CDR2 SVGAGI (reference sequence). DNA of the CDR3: TGTGCCAGCAGTTACCGGCTAGCGGGGTCTAACAATGAGCAGTTCTTC. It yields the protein CASSYRLAGSNNEQFF.

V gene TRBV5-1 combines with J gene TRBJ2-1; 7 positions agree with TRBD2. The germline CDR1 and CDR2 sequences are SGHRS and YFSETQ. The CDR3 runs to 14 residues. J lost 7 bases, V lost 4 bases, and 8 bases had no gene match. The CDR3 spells CASSRDYSGNEQFF. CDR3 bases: TGCGCCAGCAGCAGGGACTACTCGGGGAATGAGCAGTTCTTC.

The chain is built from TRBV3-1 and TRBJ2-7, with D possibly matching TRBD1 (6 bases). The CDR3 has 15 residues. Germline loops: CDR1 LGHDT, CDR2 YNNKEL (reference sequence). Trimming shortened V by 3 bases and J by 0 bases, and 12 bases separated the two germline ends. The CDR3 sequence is CASSQRWDNSYEQYF. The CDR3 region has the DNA TGTGCCAGCAGCCAGAGGTGGGACAACTCCTACGAGCAGTACTTC.

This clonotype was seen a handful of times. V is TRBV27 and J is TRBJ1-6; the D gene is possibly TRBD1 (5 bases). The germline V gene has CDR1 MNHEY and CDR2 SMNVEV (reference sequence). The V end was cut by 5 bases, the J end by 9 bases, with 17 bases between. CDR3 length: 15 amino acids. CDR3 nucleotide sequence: TGTGCCAGCAGTCCTCCGGGACCCCGGCTTTCACCCCTCCACTTT. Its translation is CASSPPGPRLSPLHF.